One sample yielded the 7 T cell receptor beta chains listed below, sequenced in a study of T cells in Graves' hyperthyroidism and ophthalmopathy. Amplification of TCR beta CDR3 regions used RNA as the template. The TCR CDR3 was amplified in a first-round RT-PCR using the HTBI primer set. In TCRdb, the multiplex PCR reads were re-called with MiXCR into one record per CDR3 protein. The sample consists of 600,000 to 750,000 distinct CDR3 sequences, 17% of them appearing once. Sequenced: blood. All receptors come from a man between 45 and 60 years old with Graves' hyperthyroidism.

The chain joins TRBV6-2 or TRBV6-3 to TRBJ2-7; D gene ambiguous. The germline CDR1 and CDR2 sequences are MNHEY and SVGEGT. The CDR3 loop spans 13 amino acids. V was pared by 8 bases and J by 6 bases, with 17 bases between. The CDR3: CASATQNSREQYF. CDR3 DNA: TGTGCCAGCGCGACTCAGAATAGTCGCGAGCAGTACTTC.

The chain uses TRBV3-1 and TRBJ2-1, with D possibly matching TRBD1 (6 bases). V was trimmed by 0 bases and J by 5 bases, leaving 17 bases between them. Germline CDR1 and CDR2: LGHDT and YNNKEL (reference sequence). This CDR3 region has 17 residues. CDR3 DNA sequence: TGTGCCAGCAGCCAAGATAGGCTGGGGGCAGGAGACAATGAGCAGTTCTTC. This translates into CASSQDRLGAGDNEQFF.

This clonotype showed up many times. V usage is TRBV10-3 and J usage is TRBJ1-2; D remains ambiguous. The ends were cut back, 5 bases at V and 6 bases at J, with 25 bases in the middle. The CDR3 runs to 17 residues. CDR1 is ENHRY and CDR2 is SYGVKD in the germline V gene. The CDR3 DNA follows: TGTGCCATCAGTTTATCTACCCCGGGGTCTTATGGCAATGGCTACACCTTC. This translates into CAISLSTPGSYGNGYTF.

The chain recombines TRBV24-1 with TRBJ2-2, with unresolved D. The V gene's germline CDR1 is KGHDR and CDR2 SFDVKD. V was pared by 1 base and J by 2 bases, with 4 bases between. The CDR3 covers 14 residues. This chain's CDR3 is CATSDFLNTGELFF. CDR3 nucleotide sequence: TGTGCCACCAGTGATTTTCTTAACACCGGGGAGCTGTTTTTT.

This clonotype was picked up many times. The chain has TRBV12-3 or TRBV12-4 and TRBJ2-1, with 10 bases identical to TRBD1. This CDR3 region has 14 residues. The trim removed 5 bases at V and 4 bases at J, leaving 2 bases unmatched. The CDR3, as DNA: TGTGCCAGCAGTAGGACAGGGGGGTACAATGAGCAGTTCTTC. Protein sequence: CASSRTGGYNEQFF.

This clonotype was counted many times. The chain links TRBV20-1 to TRBJ1-1; D is perhaps TRBD1 (6 bases). This CDR3 spans 14 amino acids. Germline CDR1 reads DFQATT; CDR2 reads SNEGSKA (reference sequence). Trimming left V 1 base short and J 1 base short, with 10 bases between. The CDR3 region has the DNA TGCAGTGCTAGAGCGTCGACAGGGAACACTGAAGCTTTCTTT. It codes for CSARASTGNTEAFF.

A few counts support this clonotype. The chain couples TRBV24-1 to TRBJ2-5; 9 nucleotides align to TRBD1. This CDR3 has 17 amino acids. V lost 5 bases, J lost 4 bases, and 13 bases stayed unmatched. Germline CDR1 and CDR2: KGHDR and SFDVKD. The chain's CDR3 is CATSGPLFETGGETQYF. CDR3 bases: TGTGCCACCAGTGGCCCACTTTTCGAGACAGGGGGAGAGACCCAGTACTTC.